This T cell receptor (beta chain) was recovered during a study of Graves' ophthalmopathy and Graves' hyperthyroidism. Findings and limits, study-wide: Discrimination between ophthalmopathy and stable hyperthyroidism by a 13-signature model showed roughly 85% sensitivity and 65% to 84% specificity.

From RNA, the CDR3 regions of TCR beta chains were amplified and sequenced. The first round was an RT-PCR with HTBI primers, and the second round was a multiplex PCR. Via MiXCR, TCRdb re-called the multiplex PCR reads, giving one row per CDR3 protein. The table has nearly 400,000 distinct CDR3 sequences, about 18% seen once. This clonotype came up many times. Its cognate antigen is unknown. This CDR3 has 13 amino acids. V shed 7 bases and J shed 2 bases, with 9 bases lying between them. The rearrangement links TRBV12-3 or TRBV12-4 to TRBJ1-3; no clear D. The source material was peripheral blood. The TCR comes from a woman aged 18-29 years with Graves' ophthalmopathy. CDR3 in amino acids: CASTTRAGNTIYF. The CDR3 coding sequence is TGTGCCAGCACCACTAGGGCTGGAAACACCATATATTTT.